The next 13 T cell receptor beta chains were all read from a single sample in a study of cytomegalovirus exposure and HLA in healthy donors. The PCR was carried out with 60 Vbeta primers and 13 Jbeta primers. Assay: immunoSEQ multiplex PCR; the TCRdb copy retains only in-frame clones and omits some. The table records around 120,000 clones, 65% to 90% of them present only once. Sequencing was done on a sample of PBMCs. These receptors were taken from a woman aged 25-40 years in good health and CMV-seronegative.

The CDR3 nucleotides read TGTGCCATCAGGGACTTCTCTGGAAACACCATATATTTT. This translates into CAIRDFSGNTIYF. The chain combines TRBV10-3 with TRBJ1-3; D call uncertain. The CDR3 loop spans 13 amino acids. Germline V gene sequence: CDR1 ENHRY, CDR2 SYGVKD. Trimming cost V 6 bases and J 0 bases, with 6 bases left between them.

The CDR3 spells CASSSHQGANQYF. The CDR3 nucleotides are TGTGCCAGCAGCTCCCACCAGGGGGCGAACCAGTACTTC. The rearrangement links TRBV7-2 to TRBJ2-5; 8 bases are a match to TRBD1. The CDR3 has 13 residues. Germline V CDR1 and CDR2: SGHTA, FQGNSA. The V gene end was trimmed by 4 bases and the J gene end by 10 bases; junction bases not matched to a gene: 8.

This clone showed up just a few times. This chain uses TRBV2 with TRBJ1-1; possibly TRBD1 for D (5 bases). This CDR3 spans 12 amino acids. Trimming cost V 5 bases and J 8 bases, with 12 bases left between them. The germline CDR1 and CDR2 sequences are SNHLY and FYNNEI. The DNA of the CDR3 is TGTGCCAGCAGTCTCCAGGGCTACGAAGCTTTCTTT. It codes for CASSLQGYEAFF.

The chain couples TRBV7-9 to TRBJ2-3; no clear D. Germline V gene data show CDR1 as SEHNR and CDR2 as FQNEAQ (reference sequence). The V gene lost 3 bases and the J gene lost 0 bases, with 10 bases spanning the gap. CDR3 length: 15 amino acids. The CDR3 region has the DNA TGTGCCAGCAGCTTGGGCGTCCCTAGCACAGATACGCAGTATTTT. Protein: CASSLGVPSTDTQYF. Filled out from reference TRBV7-9 and TRBJ2-3, the complete variable domain reads DTGVSQNPRHKITKRGQNVTFRCDPISEHNRLYWYRQTLGQGPEFLTYFQNEAQLEKSRLLSDRFSAERPKGSFSTLEIQRTEQGDSAMYLCASSLGVPSTDTQYFGPGTRLTVL.

The V gene is TRBV6-6, the J gene TRBJ2-7; weak D call: TRBD2 (6 bases). Germline CDR1 MNHNY, CDR2 SVGAGI (reference sequence). Trimming cost V 5 bases and J 2 bases, with 16 bases left between them. The CDR3 extends over 15 amino acids. The CDR3 loop reads CASSAQEGSTYEQYF. CDR3 DNA sequence: TGTGCCAGCAGTGCCCAGGAGGGTTCGACCTACGAGCAGTACTTC.

In this sample, this clone turned up a few times. The J gene is TRBJ2-4, the V gene TRBV5-1, with TRBD2 matching 9 bases. The ends lost 3 bases at V and 8 bases at J; junction bases unmatched: 9. CDR3 size: 15 residues. CDR1 and CDR2 (germline): SGHRS, YFSETQ. The CDR3 spells CASSSIGGRVDIQYF. As DNA, the CDR3 is TGCGCCAGCAGCTCCATAGGCGGGAGGGTGGACATTCAGTACTTC.

This clone was counted a few times. The chain links TRBV6-6 to TRBJ2-5; D possibly corresponds to TRBD2 (6 bases). This CDR3 comprises 14 residues. Germline lookup yields CDR1 MNHNY and CDR2 SVGAGI (reference sequence). Trimming took off 6 bases at V and 4 bases at J, with 15 bases between the two ends. CDR3 sequence: CASRATSPTETQYF. The CDR3 nucleotides read TGTGCCAGCAGAGCAACTAGCCCCACAGAGACCCAGTACTTC.

This clone showed up just a few times. The V gene is TRBV4-3, the J gene TRBJ2-7, with 8 bases fitting TRBD1. The CDR3 covers 15 residues. V shed 3 bases and J 1 base; nucleotides not matched to a gene: 5. From germline, CDR1 is LGHNA and CDR2 YSLEER. Here the CDR3 DNA reads TGCGCCAGCAGCCACTCCCGGACAGGGTCCTACGAGCAGTACTTC. It yields the protein CASSHSRTGSYEQYF.

This chain uses TRBV5-6 with TRBJ2-2, with a weak D call TRBD1 (5 bases). CDR3 length equals 16 residues. Germline values: CDR1 SGHDT, CDR2 YYEEEE. V was pared by 0 bases and J by 6 bases, with 15 bases between. In DNA form, the CDR3 reads TGTGCCAGCAGCTTGGGACAGTTCGTTAAGGCCGGGGAGCTGTTTTTT. It yields the protein CASSLGQFVKAGELFF.

For this clone: The junction does not match germline at one end; this may be a read error. V is TRBV7-9 and J is TRBJ2-3; 7 bases are shared with TRBD1. Per the germline V gene, CDR1 is SEHNR and CDR2 is FQNEAQ (reference sequence). This CDR3 has 15 amino acids. The CDR3 DNA sequence: TGTTCCAGCAGCAAGGGGGCAGGGGTCACAGATACGCAGTATTTT. Residues: CSSSKGAGVTDTQYF. The whole variable domain, remainder taken from reference TRBV7-9 and TRBJ2-3, is DTGVSQNPRHKITKRGQNVTFRCDPISEHNRLYWYRQTLGQGPEFLTYFQNEAQLEKSRLLSDRFSAERPKGSFSTLEIQRTEQGDSAMYLCSSSKGAGVTDTQYFGPGTRLTVL.

V and J are TRBV7-3 and TRBJ2-1, with 8 bases aligning to TRBD2. The CDR3 is 14 amino acids. CDR1 and CDR2 from the germline V gene are SGHTA and FQGTGA. With 5 bases clipped from V and 4 bases from J, the junction kept 4 bases outside the gene matches. CDR3 loop: CASSISGAYNEQFF. The CDR3 nucleotides are TGTGCCAGCAGCATTAGCGGGGCGTACAATGAGCAGTTCTTC.

The CDR3 DNA sequence: TGTGCCAGCAGCGTAGGGGGTTGGACAACAGATACGCAGTATTTT. Amino acids: CASSVGGWTTDTQYF. This rearrangement joins TRBV9 to TRBJ2-3; weak D call: TRBD1 (5 bases). Germline CDR1 and CDR2: SGDLS and YYNGEE. CDR3 size: 15 residues. Trimming shortened V by 0 bases and J by 3 bases, and 11 bases separated the two germline ends.

V usage is TRBV19 and J usage is TRBJ1-2, with D unclear. V was cut by 1 base and J by 4 bases, with 13 bases left in between. Per the germline V gene, CDR1 is LNHDA and CDR2 is SQIVND (reference sequence). This CDR3 contains 15 residues. The CDR3 region is CASSIGHSQVYGYTF. The CDR3 nucleotides read TGTGCCAGTAGTATAGGGCACAGCCAAGTCTATGGCTACACCTTC.